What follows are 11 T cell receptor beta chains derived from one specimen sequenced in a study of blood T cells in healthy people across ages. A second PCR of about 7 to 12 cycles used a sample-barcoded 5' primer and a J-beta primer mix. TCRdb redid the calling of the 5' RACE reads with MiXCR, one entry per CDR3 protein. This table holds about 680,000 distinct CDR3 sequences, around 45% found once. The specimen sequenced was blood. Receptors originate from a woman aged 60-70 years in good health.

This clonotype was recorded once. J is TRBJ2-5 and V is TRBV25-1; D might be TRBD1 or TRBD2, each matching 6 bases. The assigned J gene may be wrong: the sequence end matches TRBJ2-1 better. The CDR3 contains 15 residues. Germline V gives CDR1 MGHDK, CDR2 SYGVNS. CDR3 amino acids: CASSVARQRGETQFF. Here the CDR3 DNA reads TGTGCCAGCAGTGTCGCCCGACAGAGGGGGGAGACCCAGTTCTTC.

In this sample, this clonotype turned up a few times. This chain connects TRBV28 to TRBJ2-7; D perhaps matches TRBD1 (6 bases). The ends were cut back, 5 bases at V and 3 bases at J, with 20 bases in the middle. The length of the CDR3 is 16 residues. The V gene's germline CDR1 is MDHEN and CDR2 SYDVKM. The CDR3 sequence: CASSPPWQGTFYEQYF. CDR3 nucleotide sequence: TGTGCCAGCAGTCCGCCATGGCAGGGGACATTCTACGAGCAGTACTTC.

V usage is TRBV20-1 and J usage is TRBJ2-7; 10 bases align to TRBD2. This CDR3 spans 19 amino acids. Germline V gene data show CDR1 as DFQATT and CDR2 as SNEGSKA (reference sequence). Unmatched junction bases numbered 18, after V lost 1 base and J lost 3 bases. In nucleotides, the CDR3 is TGCAGTGCTAGAGGTTTGGCCGGGACTAGCGATAAGATTCTCTACGAGCAGTACTTC. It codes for CSARGLAGTSDKILYEQYF.

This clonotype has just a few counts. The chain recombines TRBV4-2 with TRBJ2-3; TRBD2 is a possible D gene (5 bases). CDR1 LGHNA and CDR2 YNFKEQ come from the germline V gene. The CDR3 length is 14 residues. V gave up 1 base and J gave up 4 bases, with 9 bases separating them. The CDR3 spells CASSQGASPDTQYF. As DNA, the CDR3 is TGTGCCAGCAGCCAAGGGGCTAGCCCAGATACGCAGTATTTT.

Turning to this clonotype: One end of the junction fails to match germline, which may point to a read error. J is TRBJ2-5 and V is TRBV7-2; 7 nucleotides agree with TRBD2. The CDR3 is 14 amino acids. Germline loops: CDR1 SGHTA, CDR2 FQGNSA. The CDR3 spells CASSPGLVEETKYF. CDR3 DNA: TGTGCCAGCAGCCCAGGACTAGTCGAAGAGACCAAGTACTTC.

The DNA of the CDR3 is TGTGCCAGCAGCTTAGGCGCGGTCCCTAACTATGGCTACACCTTC. It yields the protein CASSLGAVPNYGYTF. The chain recombines TRBV7-8 with TRBJ1-2; D call uncertain. CDR1 is SGHVS, CDR2 FQNEAQ, per germline. V dropped 1 base and J dropped 0 bases, with 9 bases sitting between them. The CDR3 length is 15 residues. Full variable domain (remainder filled in from reference TRBV7-8 and TRBJ1-2): GAGVSQSPRYKVAKRGQDVALRCDPISGHVSLFWYQQALGQGPEFLTYFQNEAQLDKSGLPSDRFFAERPEGSVSTLKIQRTQQEDSAVYLCASSLGAVPNYGYTFGSGTRLTVV.

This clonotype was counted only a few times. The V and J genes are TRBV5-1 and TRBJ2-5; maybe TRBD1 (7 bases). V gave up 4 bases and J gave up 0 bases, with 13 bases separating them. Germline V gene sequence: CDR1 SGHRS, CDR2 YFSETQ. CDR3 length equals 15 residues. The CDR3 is CASSAGQINQETQYF. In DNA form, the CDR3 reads TGCGCCAGCAGCGCGGGACAGATAAACCAAGAGACCCAGTACTTC.

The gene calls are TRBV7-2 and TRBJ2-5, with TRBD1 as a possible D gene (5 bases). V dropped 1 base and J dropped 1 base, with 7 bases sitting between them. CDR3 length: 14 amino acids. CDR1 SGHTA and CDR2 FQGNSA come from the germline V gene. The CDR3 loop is CASSLVQGQETQYF. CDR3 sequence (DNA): TGTGCCAGCAGCTTAGTTCAGGGCCAAGAGACCCAGTACTTC. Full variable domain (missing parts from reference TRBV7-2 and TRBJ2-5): GAGVSQSPSNKVTEKGKDVELRCDPISGHTALYWYRQSLGQGLEFLIYFQGNSAPDKSGLPSDRFSAERTGGSVSTLTIQRTQQEDSAVYLCASSLVQGQETQYFGPGTRLLVL.

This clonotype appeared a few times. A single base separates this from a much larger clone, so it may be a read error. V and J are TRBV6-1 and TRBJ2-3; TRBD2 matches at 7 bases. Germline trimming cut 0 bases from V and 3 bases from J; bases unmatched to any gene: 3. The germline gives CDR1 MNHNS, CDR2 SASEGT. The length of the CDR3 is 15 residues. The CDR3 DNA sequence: TGTGCCAGCAGTGAAGCGTTGCGGGAGACAGATACGCAGTATTTT. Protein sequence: CASSEALRETDTQYF.

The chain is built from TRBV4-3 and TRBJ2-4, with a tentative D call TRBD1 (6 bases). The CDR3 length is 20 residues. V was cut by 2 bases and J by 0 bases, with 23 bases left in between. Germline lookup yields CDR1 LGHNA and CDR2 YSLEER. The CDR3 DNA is TGCGCCAGCAGCCAACCATCGGCGAACTTAAGGGGGTTAGCCAAAAACATTCAGTACTTC. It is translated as CASSQPSANLRGLAKNIQYF.

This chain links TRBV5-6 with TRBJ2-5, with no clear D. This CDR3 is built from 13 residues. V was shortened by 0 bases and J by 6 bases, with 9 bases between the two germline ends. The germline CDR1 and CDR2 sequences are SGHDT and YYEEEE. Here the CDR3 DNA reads TGTGCCAGCAGCTTGGGGGAAGGGAAGACCCAGTACTTC. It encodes CASSLGEGKTQYF. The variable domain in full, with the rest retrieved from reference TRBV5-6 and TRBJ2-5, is DAGVTQSPTHLIKTRGQQVTLRCSPKSGHDTVSWYQQALGQGPQFIFQYYEEEERQRGNFPDRFSGHQFPNYSSELNVNALLLGDSALYLCASSLGEGKTQYFGPGTRLLVL.